This T cell receptor beta chain was documented in a study of T cell clones after liver transplantation (dated by TCRdb to 2018 to 2020). Concerning the study at large: The samples were obtained from ITN030ST, a randomized trial that attempted immunosuppression withdrawal within 2 years after liver transplantation. No induction therapy was given to the subjects, and standard immunosuppression was administered until randomization at 12-24 months post-transplant. Of the 8 liver transplant recipients making up the studied cohort, 3 were classified as tolerant and 5 as non-tolerant. Tolerance meant complete immunosuppression withdrawal for at least one year without liver enzymes rising beyond twice the upper limit of normal. Of the eight recipients, a few were HCV-positive, while the remaining recipients had been transplanted for non-autoimmune, non-viral indications. As an antigen-independent comparator for donor-reactive sequences, third party-reactive TCRbeta sequences were also identified from pre-transplant MLRs. Blood samples were taken pre-transplant, pre-randomization before withdrawal, and post-randomization after full withdrawal or failed withdrawal. Donor-reactive T cell clones were identified using TCRbeta sequencing after a pre-transplant mixed lymphocyte reaction and were then followed in post-transplant blood. What the authors observed across the whole study: Without allograft tissue specimens, donor-reactive T cells may have migrated into the graft rather than being deleted. A greater decline was seen for donor-reactive sequences than for third party-reactive sequences, suggesting partial antigen-specific deletion unrelated to withdrawal success. In two subjects, low numbers of available donor cells limited the measurable donor-reactive repertoire. Once repertoire turnover was taken into account, donor-reactive detection showed a significant reduction for CD4 in 7 of 8 subjects and for CD8 in 8 of 8. The conclusions were preliminary, being limited by small, heterogeneous patient numbers and by non-standardized post-transplant time points. A significant post-transplant decrease in circulating donor-reactive CD4 TCRbeta sequences was observed in 5 of 8 subjects, irrespective of tolerance or HCV status.

V loses 0 bases of germline sequence and J loses 0 bases, and the interval between the two ends is 8 bases. CDR1 and CDR2 (MNHNS, SASEGT) derive from the germline V gene. Including cysteine and phenylalanine, the CDR3 has 16 amino acids. Only the CDR3 part of the read is kept: 48 bases, read in frame from the first base. Frozen genomic DNA underwent high-throughput TCRbeta CDR3 sequencing by immunoSEQ, including PCR amplification, mapping, bias correction and internal controls. Processing in the source paper ran as follows. Only productive rearrangements were retained, and each unique TCRbeta sequence was defined by its CDR3 nucleotide sequence together with its V and J gene. For a sequence to be called donor-reactive, it needed a frequency of at least 0.01% and at least 5-fold expansion in CFSE-low cells compared with unstimulated pre-transplant cells. Minimum frequency thresholds were set for each subject based on the unstimulated sample with the lowest template count, ensuring at least 90% detection power. Jensen-Shannon divergence between the top 1000 TCRbeta sequences post- versus pre-transplant served as the measure of repertoire turnover. Two-sided Fisher's exact tests were used to test for changes in the detection of donor-reactive sequences. TCRdb mirrors the immuneACCESS table, restricted to in-frame sequences. Some clones are absent from its copies; in checked studies, under half trace to an unresolved V gene, and the reason for the others is unknown. V and J calls and clone size are copied from that table; D and trimming were computed from the DNA. The sample data list tens of thousands of clones, and around 70% of these were observed just once. Over 2.5% of the sample is taken by the ten largest.

Thawed unstimulated PBMCs were stained for CD3, CD4 and CD8 and FACS-sorted into CD3+CD4+ and CD3+CD8+ populations. All 8 studied subjects were randomized to withdrawal of immunosuppression. The Qiagen DNeasy Blood and Tissue Kit was used for isolation of genomic DNA. This clone is medium-sized (0.01 to 0.1%) in its sample. Its antigen is unknown. No base quality information exists; no much larger clone differs at one position. The rearranged segments are TRBV6-1 and TRBJ1-4; the D gene identity is not certain. The origin of this receptor is a human patient who received a liver transplant. Because of the transplant, the T cells may be the graft donor's rather than the patient's own. The source material was CD4+ T cells from blood, sampled at the roughly 15-month timepoint. This receptor has the CDR3 CASSEAGTTTNEKLFF. The DNA is TGTGCCAGCAGTGAAGCGGGCACAACAACTAATGAAAAACTGTTTTTT.